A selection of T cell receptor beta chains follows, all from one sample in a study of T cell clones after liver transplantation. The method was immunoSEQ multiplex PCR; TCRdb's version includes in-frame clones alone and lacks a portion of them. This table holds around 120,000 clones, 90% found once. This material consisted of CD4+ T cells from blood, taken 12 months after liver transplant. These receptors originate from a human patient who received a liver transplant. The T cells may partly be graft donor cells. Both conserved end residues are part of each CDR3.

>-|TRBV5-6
CASSRDNSYEQYF
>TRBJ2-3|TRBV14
CASSRPEGVTDTQYF
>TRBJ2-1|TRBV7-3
CASSSSAGPYNEQFF
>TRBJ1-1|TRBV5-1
CASSLSQGSKNTEAFF
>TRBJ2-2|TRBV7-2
CASSPQDTGELFF
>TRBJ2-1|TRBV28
CASSPQRASYNEQFF
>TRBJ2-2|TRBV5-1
CASSLGASGPTGELFF
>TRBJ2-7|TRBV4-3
CASSQAMTGGEQYF
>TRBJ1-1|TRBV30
CACQSLNTEAFF
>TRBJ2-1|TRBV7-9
CASGTGLAGGSLWDEQFF
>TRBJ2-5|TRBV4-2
CASSQDRPGAGVQETQYF
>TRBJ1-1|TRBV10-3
CAIRGGPNTEAFF
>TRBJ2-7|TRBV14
CASSQAGLAGYEQYF
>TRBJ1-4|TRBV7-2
CATGQGAGNEKLFF
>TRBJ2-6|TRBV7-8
CASSLGQTSGANVLTF
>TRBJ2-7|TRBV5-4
CASSLSGRISYEQYF
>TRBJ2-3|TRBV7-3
CASSSRQGDTDTQYF
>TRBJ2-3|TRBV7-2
CASSFGNRRGDTQYF
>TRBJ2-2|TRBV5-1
CASSLEGRTGELFF
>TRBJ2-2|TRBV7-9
CASSLDLDGELFF
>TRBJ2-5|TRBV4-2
CASSQGLGETQYF
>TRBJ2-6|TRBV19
CAASSGANVLTF
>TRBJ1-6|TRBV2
CASRVGGHSYNSPLHF
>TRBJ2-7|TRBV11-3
CASSFDRLAGAYEQYF
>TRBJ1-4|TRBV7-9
CASSTLRQGGNEKLFF
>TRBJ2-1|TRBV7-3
CASSLGLVSYNEQFF
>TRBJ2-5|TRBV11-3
CASSLIVAGVGQETQYF
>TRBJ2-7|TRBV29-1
CSVEPGQGYEQYF
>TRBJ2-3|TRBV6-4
CASRAGGGDTQYF
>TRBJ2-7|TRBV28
CASSSPRAFSHEQYF
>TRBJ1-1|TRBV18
CASSPSGAGDTEAFF
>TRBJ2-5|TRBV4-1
CASSQGELGGTQYF
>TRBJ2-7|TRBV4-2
CASSPPQSYYEQYF
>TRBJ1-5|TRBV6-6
CASSYSTGVQPQHF
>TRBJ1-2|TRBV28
CASSFPRGGSYGYTF
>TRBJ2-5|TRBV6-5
CASSYFGTEETQYF
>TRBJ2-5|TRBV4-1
CASSQEPSRRETQYF
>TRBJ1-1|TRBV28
CASSVVTLGNAEAFF